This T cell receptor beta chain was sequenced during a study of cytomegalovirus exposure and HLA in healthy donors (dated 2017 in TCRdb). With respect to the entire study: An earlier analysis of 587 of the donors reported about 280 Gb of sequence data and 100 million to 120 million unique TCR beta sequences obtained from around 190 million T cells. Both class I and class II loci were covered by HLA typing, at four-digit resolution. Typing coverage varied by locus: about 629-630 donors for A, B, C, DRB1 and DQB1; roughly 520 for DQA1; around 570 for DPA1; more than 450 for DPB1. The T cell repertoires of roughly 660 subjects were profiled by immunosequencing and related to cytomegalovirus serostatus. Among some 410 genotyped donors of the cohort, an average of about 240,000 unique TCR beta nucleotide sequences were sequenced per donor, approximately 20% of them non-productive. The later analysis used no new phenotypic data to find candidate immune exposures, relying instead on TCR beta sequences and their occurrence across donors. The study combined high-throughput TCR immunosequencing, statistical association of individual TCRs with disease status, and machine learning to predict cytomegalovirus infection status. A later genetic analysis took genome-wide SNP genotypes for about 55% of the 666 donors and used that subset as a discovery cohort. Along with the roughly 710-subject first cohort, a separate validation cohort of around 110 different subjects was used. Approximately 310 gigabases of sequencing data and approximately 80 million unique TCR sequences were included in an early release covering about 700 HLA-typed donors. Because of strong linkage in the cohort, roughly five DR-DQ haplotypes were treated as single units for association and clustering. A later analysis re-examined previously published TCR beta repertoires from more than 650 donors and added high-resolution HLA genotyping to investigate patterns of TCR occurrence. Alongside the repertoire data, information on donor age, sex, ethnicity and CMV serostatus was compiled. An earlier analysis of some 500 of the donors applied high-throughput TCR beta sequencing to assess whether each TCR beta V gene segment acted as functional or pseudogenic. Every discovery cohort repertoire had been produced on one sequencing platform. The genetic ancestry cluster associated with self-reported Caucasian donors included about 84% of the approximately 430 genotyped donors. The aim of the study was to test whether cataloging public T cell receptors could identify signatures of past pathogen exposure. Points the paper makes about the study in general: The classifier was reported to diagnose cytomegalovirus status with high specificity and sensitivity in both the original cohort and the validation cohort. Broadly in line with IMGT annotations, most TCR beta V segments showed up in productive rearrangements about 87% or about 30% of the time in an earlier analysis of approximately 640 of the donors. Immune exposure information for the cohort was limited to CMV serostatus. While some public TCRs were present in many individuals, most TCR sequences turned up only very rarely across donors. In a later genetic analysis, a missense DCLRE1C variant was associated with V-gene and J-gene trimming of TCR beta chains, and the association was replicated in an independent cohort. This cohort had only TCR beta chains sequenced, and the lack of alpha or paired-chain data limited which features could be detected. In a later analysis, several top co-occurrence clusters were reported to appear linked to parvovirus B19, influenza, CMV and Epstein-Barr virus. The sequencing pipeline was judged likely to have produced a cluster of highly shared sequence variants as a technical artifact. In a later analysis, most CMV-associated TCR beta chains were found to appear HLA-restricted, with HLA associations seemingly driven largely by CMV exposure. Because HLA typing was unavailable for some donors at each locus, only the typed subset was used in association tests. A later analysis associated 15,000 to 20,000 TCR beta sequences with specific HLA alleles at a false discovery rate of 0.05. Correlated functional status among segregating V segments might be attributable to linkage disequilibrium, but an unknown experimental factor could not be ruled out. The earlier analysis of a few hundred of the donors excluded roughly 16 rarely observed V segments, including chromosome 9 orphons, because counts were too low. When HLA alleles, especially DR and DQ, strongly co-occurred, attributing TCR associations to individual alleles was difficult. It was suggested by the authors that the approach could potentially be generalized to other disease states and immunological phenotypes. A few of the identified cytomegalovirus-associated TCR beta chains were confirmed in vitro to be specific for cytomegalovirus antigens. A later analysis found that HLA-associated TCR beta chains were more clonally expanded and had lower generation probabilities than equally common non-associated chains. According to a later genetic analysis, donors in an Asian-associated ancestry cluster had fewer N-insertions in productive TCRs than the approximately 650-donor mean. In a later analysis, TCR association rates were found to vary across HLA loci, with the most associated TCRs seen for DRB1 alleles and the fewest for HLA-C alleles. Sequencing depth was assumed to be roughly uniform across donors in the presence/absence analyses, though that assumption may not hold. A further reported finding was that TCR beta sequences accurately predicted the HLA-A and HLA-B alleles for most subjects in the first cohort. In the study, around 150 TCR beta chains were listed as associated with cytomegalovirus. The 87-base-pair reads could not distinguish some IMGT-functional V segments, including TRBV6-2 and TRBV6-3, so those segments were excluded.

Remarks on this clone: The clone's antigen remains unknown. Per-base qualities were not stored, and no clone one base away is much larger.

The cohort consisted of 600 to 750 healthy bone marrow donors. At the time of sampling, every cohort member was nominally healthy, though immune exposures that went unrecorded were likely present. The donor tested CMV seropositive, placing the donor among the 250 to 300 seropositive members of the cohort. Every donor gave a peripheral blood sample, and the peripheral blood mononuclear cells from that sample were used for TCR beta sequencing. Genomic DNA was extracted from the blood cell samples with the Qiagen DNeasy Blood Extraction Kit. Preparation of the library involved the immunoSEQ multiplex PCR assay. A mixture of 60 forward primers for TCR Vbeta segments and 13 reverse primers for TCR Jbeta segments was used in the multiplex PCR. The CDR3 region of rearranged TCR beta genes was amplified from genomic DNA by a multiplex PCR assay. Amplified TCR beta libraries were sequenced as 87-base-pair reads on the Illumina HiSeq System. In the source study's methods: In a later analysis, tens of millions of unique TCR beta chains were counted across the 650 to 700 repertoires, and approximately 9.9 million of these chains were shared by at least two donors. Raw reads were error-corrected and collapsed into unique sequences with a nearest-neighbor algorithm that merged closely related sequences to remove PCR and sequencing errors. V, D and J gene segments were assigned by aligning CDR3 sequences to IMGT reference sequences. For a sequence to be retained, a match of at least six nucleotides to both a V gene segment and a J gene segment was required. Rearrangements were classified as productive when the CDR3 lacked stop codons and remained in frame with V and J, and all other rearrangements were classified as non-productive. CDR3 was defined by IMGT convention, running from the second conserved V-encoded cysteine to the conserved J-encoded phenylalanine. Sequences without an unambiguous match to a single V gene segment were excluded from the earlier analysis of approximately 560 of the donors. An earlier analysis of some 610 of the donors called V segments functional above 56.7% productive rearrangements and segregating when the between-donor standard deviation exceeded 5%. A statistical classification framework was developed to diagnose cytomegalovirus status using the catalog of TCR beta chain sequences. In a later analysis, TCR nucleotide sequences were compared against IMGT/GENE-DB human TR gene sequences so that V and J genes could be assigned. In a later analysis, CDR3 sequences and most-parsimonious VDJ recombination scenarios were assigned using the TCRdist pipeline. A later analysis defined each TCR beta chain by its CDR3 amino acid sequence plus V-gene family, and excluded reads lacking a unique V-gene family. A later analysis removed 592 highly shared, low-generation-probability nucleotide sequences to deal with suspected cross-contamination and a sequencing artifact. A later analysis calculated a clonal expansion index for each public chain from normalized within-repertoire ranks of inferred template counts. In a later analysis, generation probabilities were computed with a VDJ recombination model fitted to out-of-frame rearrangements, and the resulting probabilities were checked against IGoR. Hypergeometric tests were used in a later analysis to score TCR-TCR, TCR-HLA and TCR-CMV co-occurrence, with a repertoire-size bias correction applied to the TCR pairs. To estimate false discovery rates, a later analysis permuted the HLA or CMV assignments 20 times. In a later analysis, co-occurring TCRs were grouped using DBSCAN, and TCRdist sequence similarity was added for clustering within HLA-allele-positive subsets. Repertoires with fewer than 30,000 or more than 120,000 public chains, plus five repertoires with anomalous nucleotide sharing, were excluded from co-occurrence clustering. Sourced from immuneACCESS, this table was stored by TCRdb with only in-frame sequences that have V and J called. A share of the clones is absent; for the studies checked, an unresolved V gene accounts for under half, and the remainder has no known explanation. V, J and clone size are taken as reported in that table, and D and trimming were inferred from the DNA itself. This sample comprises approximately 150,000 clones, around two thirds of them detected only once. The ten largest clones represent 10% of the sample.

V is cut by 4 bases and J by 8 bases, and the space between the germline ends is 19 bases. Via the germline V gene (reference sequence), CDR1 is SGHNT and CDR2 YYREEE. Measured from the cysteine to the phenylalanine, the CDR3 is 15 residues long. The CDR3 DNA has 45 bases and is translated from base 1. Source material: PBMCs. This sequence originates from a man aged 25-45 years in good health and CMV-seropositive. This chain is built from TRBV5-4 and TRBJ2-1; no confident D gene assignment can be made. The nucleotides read TGTGCCAGCAGCCCATCCTCCCACGTGGCTTATGAGCAGTTCTTC. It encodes CASSPSSHVAYEQFF. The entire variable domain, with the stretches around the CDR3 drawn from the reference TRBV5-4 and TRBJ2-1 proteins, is ETGVTQSPTHLIKTRGQQVTLRCSSQSGHNTVSWYQQALGQGPQFIFQYYREEENGRGNFPPRFSGLQFPNYSSELNVNALELDDSALYLCASSPSSHVAYEQFFGPGTRLTVL.